This is a list of T cell receptor beta chains from one sample in a study of identical twins. TCRdb re-analysed the 5' RACE reads in MiXCR, keeping a single row per CDR3 protein. The sample has around 370,000 distinct CDR3 sequences, roughly 9% seen once. The material sequenced was naive T cells sorted from blood. These receptor sequences come from a woman in her forties or fifties in good health. The CDR3 runs from the conserved cysteine through the conserved F or W. A D gene is named only where the DNA matches it firmly. Not all rows give a size; the values are once, few, many and, for expanded clones, a class.

cdr3_aa | cdr3_nt | clone_size | d_call | j_call | v_call
CASRSGLAVNREQFF | TGTGCCAGCAGGTCCGGACTAGCGGTAAATCGTGAGCAGTTCTTC | few | TRBD2 | TRBJ2-1 | TRBV12-3/TRBV12-4
CSVRVFYEQFF | TGCAGCGTTCGAGTGTTCTATGAGCAGTTCTTC | few | NA | TRBJ2-1 | TRBV29-1
CAIRDGQYGYTF | TGTGCCATCCGGGACGGACAATATGGCTACACCTTC | few | NA | TRBJ1-2 | TRBV10-3
CASSLPGTETQYF | TGCGCCAGCAGCTTGCCGGGAACAGAGACCCAGTACTTC | NA | NA | TRBJ2-5 | TRBV5-1
CASSLSGTPNTGELFF | TGCGCCAGCAGCTTGTCCGGGACACCCAACACCGGGGAGCTGTTTTTT | NA | NA | TRBJ2-2 | TRBV5-1
CSARATGEETQYF | TGCAGTGCTAGAGCTACAGGGGAAGAGACCCAGTACTTC | few | TRBD1 | TRBJ2-5 | TRBV20-1
CSASPSRGAAEAFF | TGCAGTGCTAGCCCCTCCCGGGGGGCCGCTGAAGCTTTCTTT | many | NA | TRBJ1-1 | TRBV20-1
CAVSYRGEFSYNEQFF | TGTGCCGTCTCATACAGGGGGGAGTTCTCCTACAATGAGCAGTTCTTC | many | TRBD1 | TRBJ2-1 | TRBV12-3/TRBV12-4
CSVGVFGNTIYF | TGCAGCGTTGGAGTTTTTGGAAACACCATATATTTT | NA | NA | TRBJ1-3 | TRBV29-1
CSARAPAEAYNEQFF | TGCAGTGCTCGCGCACCAGCGGAAGCCTACAATGAGCAGTTCTTC | many | NA | TRBJ2-1 | TRBV20-1
CASSSKRELGETQYF | TGTGCCAGCAGCTCGAAGCGGGAGTTGGGAGAGACCCAGTACTTC | NA | TRBD2 | TRBJ2-5 | TRBV7-9
CASGGYHSNQPQHF | TGTGCCAGCGGCGGGTACCATAGCAATCAGCCCCAGCATTTT | many | NA | TRBJ1-5 | TRBV6-5
CSARGQGVYTEAFF | TGCAGTGCTAGAGGACAGGGTGTTTATACTGAAGCTTTCTTT | few | TRBD1 | TRBJ1-1 | TRBV20-1
CASSDSPPGNTIYF | TGTGCCAGCAGTGATTCGCCTCCTGGAAACACCATATATTTT | many | NA | TRBJ1-3 | TRBV25-1
CASSPLGGKTDTQYF | TGTGCCAGCAGTCCCCTGGGAGGGAAGACAGATACGCAGTATTTT | many | TRBD2 | TRBJ2-3 | TRBV12-3/TRBV12-4
CASSSSPGTGSPYEQYF | TGTGCCAGCAGCTCTAGCCCCGGGACAGGTAGCCCCTACGAGCAGTACTTC | few | TRBD1 | TRBJ2-7 | TRBV7-6
CASSTLTGKPKNIQYF | TGTGCCAGCAGTACGCTGACAGGGAAGCCCAAAAACATTCAGTACTTC | few | TRBD1 | TRBJ2-4 | TRBV27
CASSRSSGEETQYF | TGCGCCAGCAGCAGGTCTAGCGGGGAGGAGACCCAGTACTTC | few | TRBD2 | TRBJ2-5 | TRBV5-1
CASSFSSGSSGELFF | TGTGCCAGCAGTTTTAGTAGCGGGAGTTCCGGGGAGCTGTTTTTT | many | TRBD2 | TRBJ2-2 | TRBV12-3/TRBV12-4
CASSYSGSIGRQPQHF | TGTGCCAGCAGTTACTCCGGCAGCATAGGTAGGCAGCCCCAGCATTTT | NA | NA | TRBJ1-5 | TRBV6-5
CAIRPRDRNIQYF | TGTGCCATCAGACCCCGGGACAGGAACATTCAGTACTTC | many | TRBD1 | TRBJ2-4 | TRBV10-3
CAITLGTENSPLHF | TGTGCCATCACTCTAGGGACGGAAAATTCACCCCTCCACTTT | NA | NA | TRBJ1-6 | TRBV10-3
CASSLLGPNTGELFF | TGCGCCAGCAGCTTGTTGGGCCCGAACACCGGGGAGCTGTTTTTT | few | NA | TRBJ2-2 | TRBV5-1
CASSYSPPSGIYNEQFF | TGTGCCAGCAGTTACTCTCCCCCTAGCGGGATATATAATGAGCAGTTCTTC | many | TRBD2 | TRBJ2-1 | TRBV6-2/TRBV6-3
CSVTPGQGTDTQYF | TGCAGCGTTACACCGGGACAGGGCACAGATACGCAGTATTTT | many | TRBD1 | TRBJ2-3 | TRBV29-1
CASSSLTGGVSGANVLTF | TGTGCCAGCAGTTCACTGACAGGGGGCGTCTCTGGGGCCAACGTCCTGACTTTC | NA | TRBD1 | TRBJ2-6 | TRBV27
CASRTGFNTGELFF | TGTGCCAGCAGGACGGGATTTAACACCGGGGAGCTGTTTTTT | many | NA | TRBJ2-2 | TRBV6-1
CASTGTSTDTQYF | TGTGCCAGCACCGGGACTTCCACAGATACGCAGTATTTT | few | NA | TRBJ2-3 | TRBV9
CASSLGSSGYGYTF | TGCGCCAGCAGCTTGGGCAGTAGCGGGTATGGCTACACCTTC | NA | NA | TRBJ1-2 | TRBV5-1
CATAQDTLLLGGELFF | TGTGCCACCGCGCAGGACACCCTTCTGCTAGGGGGGGAGCTGTTTTTT | few | NA | TRBJ2-2 | TRBV27
CASSLVAAGSNEQFF | TGTGCCAGCAGCTTAGTGGCCGCCGGAAGCAATGAGCAGTTCTTC | NA | NA | TRBJ2-1 | TRBV11-2
CASSSTNFGEQFF | TGTGCCAGCAGCTCGACCAATTTTGGTGAGCAGTTCTTC | NA | NA | TRBJ2-1 | TRBV7-3
CSARDARGSDHEQYF | TGCAGTGCTAGAGATGCCAGGGGCTCGGATCACGAGCAGTACTTC | NA | NA | TRBJ2-7 | TRBV20-1
CASSKEAWLSSTDTQYF | TGTGCCAGCAGCAAAGAGGCCTGGCTTTCTAGCACAGATACGCAGTATTTT | few | NA | TRBJ2-3 | TRBV21-1
CASSPRPNDNTGELFF | TGTGCCAGCAGCCCCCGACCCAATGATAACACCGGGGAGCTGTTTTTT | NA | NA | TRBJ2-2 | TRBV7-9
CASSLSISYNEQFF | TGTGCCAGCAGTTTATCTATCTCCTACAATGAGCAGTTCTTC | NA | NA | TRBJ2-1 | TRBV27
CASSQGGAYTDTQYF | TGTGCCAGCAGCCAAGGCGGGGCATATACAGATACGCAGTATTTT | NA | NA | TRBJ2-3 | TRBV14
CSAPGGSGYTF | TGCAGTGCTCCAGGGGGCAGTGGCTACACCTTC | NA | TRBD1 | TRBJ1-2 | TRBV20-1
CAISELVNEQFF | TGTGCCATCAGTGAACTAGTCAATGAGCAGTTCTTC | NA | NA | TRBJ2-1 | TRBV10-3
CASNGDPAVRTDTQYF | TGCGCCAGCAATGGGGATCCAGCGGTCCGCACAGATACGCAGTATTTT | few | NA | TRBJ2-3 | TRBV5-1
CASSNLGQARFSGANVLTF | TGTGCCAGCAGCAACTTGGGACAGGCAAGGTTCTCTGGGGCCAACGTCCTGACTTTC | few | TRBD1 | TRBJ2-6 | TRBV7-9
CASSDSGLKFF | TGCGCCAGCAGTGATAGTGGTTTAAAGTTCTTC | NA | NA | TRBJ2-1 | TRBV10-2
CASSFDWNEQFF | TGCGCCAGCAGCTTCGACTGGAATGAGCAGTTCTTC | many | NA | TRBJ2-1 | TRBV5-1
CASSFGYGYTF | TGTGCCAGCAGCTTCGGCTATGGCTACACCTTC | many | NA | TRBJ1-2 | TRBV7-9